This T cell receptor (beta chain) emerged from a study of T cells in Graves' hyperthyroidism and ophthalmopathy. Researchers took RNA transcripts and amplified the TCR beta CDR3 regions from them. During a first-round RT-PCR of the TCR CDR3, the HTBI primer set was used. TCRdb processed the multiplex PCR reads anew with MiXCR; each CDR3 protein has one entry. The repertoire holds 500,000 to 550,000 distinct CDR3 sequences, with around 20% as singletons. Trimming took 7 bases from V and 4 from J, leaving 11 bases between them. Looked up from germline, CDR1 is MNHNS and CDR2 is SASEGT. The CDR3 runs 13 residues. In its sample, this clonotype was seen a few times. Lactation, pregnancy, other autoimmune disease or uncontrolled infection excluded patients.

The rearrangement joins TRBV6-1 to TRBJ1-5; D is ambiguous. The sequence derives from a man aged 18 to 29 with Graves' hyperthyroidism. Sequences were obtained from blood. The CDR3 DNA reads as TGTGCCAGCACCTCAAGTAGGAATCAGCCCCAGCATTTT. It specifies CASTSSRNQPQHF.